Below, 3 T cell receptor beta chains from the same sample are listed, as sequenced in a study of cytomegalovirus exposure and HLA in healthy donors. Use of 60 Vbeta and 13 Jbeta primers characterized the PCR. Clones were read by immunoSEQ multiplex PCR, and TCRdb kept only the in-frame ones, dropping some. Of about 160,000 clones in the sample, roughly 72% were seen once. The source material was PBMCs. These TCRs come from a middle-aged man in good health and CMV-seropositive.

The V and J genes are TRBV2 and TRBJ1-4; weak D call: TRBD1 (6 bases). Germline V CDR1 and CDR2: SNHLY, FYNNEI. Trimming took off 0 bases at V and 8 bases at J, with 13 bases between the two ends. This CDR3 is 15 amino acids long. The DNA for the CDR3 is TGTGCCAGCAGTGAAGCCGGGGGGGCCCGGGAAAAACTGTTTTTT. Translated: CASSEAGGAREKLFF.

This clone was seen a few times. The rearrangement links TRBV5-4 to TRBJ2-7; 10 bases agree with TRBD2. Unmatched junction bases numbered 2, after V lost 0 bases and J lost 2 bases. Germline V gene data show CDR1 as SGHNT and CDR2 as YYREEE (reference sequence). The CDR3 runs to 15 residues. This chain's CDR3 is CASSLASGGAYEQYF. CDR3 coding DNA: TGTGCCAGCAGCTTGGCTAGCGGGGGTGCCTACGAGCAGTACTTC. The variable domain in full, with the rest retrieved from reference TRBV5-4 and TRBJ2-7, is ETGVTQSPTHLIKTRGQQVTLRCSSQSGHNTVSWYQQALGQGPQFIFQYYREEENGRGNFPPRFSGLQFPNYSSELNVNALELDDSALYLCASSLASGGAYEQYFGPGTRLTVT.

This clone has more than one count but fewer than ten. The genes are TRBV7-2 and TRBJ1-4; D ambiguous. Germline V CDR1 and CDR2: SGHTA, FQGNSA. V was pared by 6 bases and J by 5 bases, with 13 bases between. This CDR3 spans 14 amino acids. CDR3 region: CASRLGIGNEKLFF. CDR3 sequence (DNA): TGTGCCAGCAGACTAGGGATTGGGAATGAAAAACTGTTTTTT.